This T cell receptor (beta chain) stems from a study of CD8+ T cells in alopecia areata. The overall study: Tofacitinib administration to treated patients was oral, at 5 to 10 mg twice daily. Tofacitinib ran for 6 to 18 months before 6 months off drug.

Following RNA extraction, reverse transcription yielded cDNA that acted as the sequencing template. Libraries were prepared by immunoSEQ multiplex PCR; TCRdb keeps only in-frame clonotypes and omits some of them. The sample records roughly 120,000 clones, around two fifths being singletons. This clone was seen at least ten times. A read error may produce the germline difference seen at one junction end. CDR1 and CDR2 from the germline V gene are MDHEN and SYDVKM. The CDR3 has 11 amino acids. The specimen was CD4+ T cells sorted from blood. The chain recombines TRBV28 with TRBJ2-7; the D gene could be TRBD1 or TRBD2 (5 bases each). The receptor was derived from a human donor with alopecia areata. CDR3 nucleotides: TGTGCCAGCAGTTCCCGGGACCCCCTCCACTTC. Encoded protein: CASSSRDPLHF.